Following are 15 T cell receptor beta chains from one sample sequenced in a study of blood T cell repertoires in COVID-19. TCRdb keeps only in-frame clones here, not all; method: immunoSEQ multiplex PCR. The sample includes 89,000 or so clones, around 92% of them seen just once. The material sequenced was peripheral blood. These receptors were obtained from a man aged 50 to 60 with COVID-19, enrolled during active disease.

The chain links TRBV2 to TRBJ1-2, with a tentative D call TRBD1 (5 bases). Trimming took 3 bases from V and 0 from J, leaving 11 bases between them. The CDR3 runs 15 residues. The germline V gene has CDR1 SNHLY and CDR2 FYNNEI. The CDR3 coding sequence is TGTGCCAGCAGTGATTGGGGGGAAGCTAACTATGGCTACACCTTC. Translated: CASSDWGEANYGYTF.

This clone was picked up a small number of times. The chain joins TRBV19 to TRBJ1-2, with D unresolved. Germline assignment: CDR1 LNHDA and CDR2 SQIVND (reference sequence). There are 10 residues in the CDR3. V was cut by 6 bases and J by 4 bases, with 3 bases left in between. CDR3 coding DNA: TGTGCCAGTAGCAGCTATGGCTACACCTTC. This codes for CASSSYGYTF.

V is TRBV5-1 and J is TRBJ1-1; D ambiguous. Deletions cut 3 bases from V and 5 bases from J, with 17 bases between. Germline CDR1 is SGHRS and CDR2 is YFSETQ. This CDR3 spans 15 amino acids. CDR3 sequence: CASSSTQRVATEAFF. The CDR3, as DNA: TGCGCCAGCAGCTCCACGCAGCGGGTAGCGACTGAAGCTTTCTTT.

The V gene is TRBV4-2, the J gene TRBJ2-5; the match to TRBD2 covers 10 bases. The V gene end was trimmed by 5 bases and the J gene end by 2 bases; junction bases not matched to a gene: 8. The V gene's germline CDR1 is LGHNA and CDR2 YNFKEQ. The CDR3 contains 16 residues. The CDR3 loop reads CASSKGPSGGQETQYF. The CDR3 coding sequence is TGTGCCAGCAGCAAAGGCCCTAGCGGGGGACAAGAGACCCAGTACTTC.

This chain joins TRBV27 and TRBJ2-7; TRBD2 matches at 11 bases. The CDR3 spans 19 residues. The V and J ends lost 8 bases and 6 bases, in that order; junction bases with no gene match: 24. Germline CDR1 MNHEY, CDR2 SMNVEV (reference sequence). The chain's CDR3 is CASAHAGVAGGPPKGEQYF. CDR3 DNA sequence: TGTGCCAGCGCACACGCCGGGGTAGCGGGGGGGCCCCCGAAGGGCGAGCAGTACTTC.

The chain recombines TRBV4-2 with TRBJ2-3; 11 bases fit TRBD1. CDR3 length equals 17 residues. Germline CDR1 reads LGHNA; CDR2 reads YNFKEQ. The V segment lost 5 bases and the J segment 2 bases; nucleotides outside the gene matches: 9. The CDR3 region is CASSVPGTGGLTDTQYF. The CDR3 coding sequence is TGTGCCAGCAGCGTCCCCGGGACAGGGGGGCTCACAGATACGCAGTATTTT.

This clone was found once. The chain joins TRBV27 to TRBJ2-3, with 11 bases fitting TRBD1. This CDR3 comprises 19 residues. Germline V gene data show CDR1 as MNHEY and CDR2 as SMNVEV (reference sequence). The J segment lost 2 bases and the V segment lost 3 bases, leaving 13 bases of the junction unmatched. The CDR3, as DNA: TGTGCCAGCAGTTTTCACAACCCTGGACAGGGGGCACTCACAGATACGCAGTATTTT. Protein sequence: CASSFHNPGQGALTDTQYF.

This clone has only one observation. The CDR3 DNA reads TGTGCCTGGAGCGAGGGGGTCTCCTACGAGCAGTACTTC. The encoded protein is CAWSEGVSYEQYF. This sequence joins TRBV30 and TRBJ2-7; the D gene is possibly TRBD1 (6 bases). The V and J ends lost 3 bases and 0 bases respectively, with 9 bases between them. Germline V CDR1 and CDR2: GTSNPN, SVGIG (reference sequence). The CDR3 totals 13 residues.

This clone was counted between two and nine times. The chain uses TRBV3-1 (or the pseudogene TRBV3-2) and TRBJ1-2, with 7 bases lining up with TRBD1. The ends lost 3 bases at V and 4 bases at J; junction bases unmatched: 8. The CDR3 runs to 15 residues. CDR1 LGHDT and CDR2 YNNKEL come from the germline V gene (reference sequence). The DNA of the CDR3 is TGTGCCAGCAGCCAGGGGACAGCGGGGGCCTATGGCTACACCTTC. Translating gives CASSQGTAGAYGYTF.

This clone was observed once. The chain is built from TRBV28 and TRBJ1-1; 7 bases are a match to TRBD1. With 5 bases clipped from V and 0 bases from J, the junction kept 6 bases outside the gene matches. The CDR3 covers 15 residues. Germline V gene sequence: CDR1 MDHEN, CDR2 SYDVKM. The CDR3 loop is CASSLTGQMNTEAFF. The DNA for the CDR3 is TGTGCCAGCAGTCTCACGGGACAGATGAACACTGAAGCTTTCTTT.

The chain recombines TRBV7-9 with TRBJ1-2; 12 bases align to TRBD1. The CDR3 totals 17 residues. The trim removed 4 bases at V and 4 bases at J, leaving 10 bases unmatched. The V gene's germline CDR1 is SEHNR and CDR2 FQNEAQ (reference sequence). In DNA, the CDR3 is TGTGCCAGCAGCTCCGGGACAGGGGGCTATTATTCCTATGGCTACACCTTC. It yields the protein CASSSGTGGYYSYGYTF.

The rearrangement joins TRBV5-4 to TRBJ1-6, with D perhaps matching TRBD1 (5 bases). Germline lookup yields CDR1 SGHNT and CDR2 YYREEE (reference sequence). Trimming removed 1 base from V and 6 bases from J, with 14 bases in between. CDR3 length: 16 residues. CDR3 nucleotides: TGTGCCAGCAGCTTGTCTTGGGGACTTGCTAATTCACCCCTCCACTTT. Translating gives CASSLSWGLANSPLHF.

This rearrangement joins TRBV18 to TRBJ2-1; D remains ambiguous. Germline V gene lookup returns CDR1 KGHSH and CDR2 LQKENI. The V end lost 3 bases, the J end lost 2 bases, and 11 bases lay between the germline ends. The CDR3 loop spans 15 amino acids. CDR3: CASSPASITYNEQFF. The DNA for the CDR3 is TGTGCCAGCTCACCCGCTAGTATAACCTACAATGAGCAGTTCTTC.

Only a few counts were recorded for this clone. This chain links TRBV21-1 with TRBJ2-5; the tabulated D call, TRBD2, remains unverified against the DNA. TRBV21-1 is an annotated pseudogene. This CDR3 region has 17 residues. The CDR3 bases are TGTGCCAGCAAAGGCTGCGGGCTAGCGGGCCTTAAAGAGACCCAGTACTTC. Translation: CASKGCGLAGLKETQYF.

This sequence joins TRBV24-1 and TRBJ2-1; 9 bases are a match to TRBD2. Germline V gene sequence: CDR1 KGHDR, CDR2 SFDVKD. The J segment lost 7 bases and the V segment lost 5 bases, leaving 8 bases of the junction unmatched. The CDR3 extends over 15 amino acids. CDR3 sequence: CATSVGSGGRNEQFF. The CDR3 nucleotides are TGTGCCACCAGTGTGGGTAGCGGGGGCCGTAATGAGCAGTTCTTC.